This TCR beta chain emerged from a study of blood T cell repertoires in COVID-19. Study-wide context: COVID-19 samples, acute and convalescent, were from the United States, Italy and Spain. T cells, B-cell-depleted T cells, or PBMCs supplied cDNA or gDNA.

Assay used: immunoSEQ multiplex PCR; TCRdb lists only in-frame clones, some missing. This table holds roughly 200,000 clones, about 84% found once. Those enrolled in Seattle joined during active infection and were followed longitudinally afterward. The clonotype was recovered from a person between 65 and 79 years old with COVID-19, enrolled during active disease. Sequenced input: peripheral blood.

The CDR3 is CASSLPGGVFEQFF. The CDR3 DNA is TGTGCCAGCAGCCTCCCCGGGGGGGTTTTCGAGCAGTTCTTC. The chain carries TRBV7-2 and TRBJ2-1; 8 positions agree with TRBD2. The junction had 10 bases not matched to a gene; V was cut back by 5 bases and J by 10 bases. This CDR3 contains 14 residues. Germline V gene lookup returns CDR1 SGHTA and CDR2 FQGNSA.